Given below is one T cell receptor beta chain in context. From germline, CDR1 is PRHDT and CDR2 FYEKMQ (reference sequence). Trimming removed 2 bases at V and 5 bases at J, with 14 bases between. This CDR3 has 15 residues. This sample is drawn from a study of blood T cell repertoires in COVID-19. Study information: Sites across the United States, Italy and Spain contributed samples from acute and convalescent COVID-19.

The protocol was immunoSEQ multiplex PCR, while the TCRdb copy is restricted to in-frame clones and leaves out a portion. The sample comprises approximately 40,000 clones, around nine tenths of which are singletons, and around 2.5% rests with the top ten. This receptor was identified in a human donor in a cohort sampled during active COVID-19. The rearrangement uses TRBV13 and TRBJ2-3; tentatively, D is TRBD2 (5 bases). Sequencing was performed on peripheral blood. This CDR3 reads CASSLLGQAGDTQYF. CDR3 sequence (DNA): TGTGCCAGCAGCTTACTAGGGCAGGCGGGAGATACGCAGTATTTT.